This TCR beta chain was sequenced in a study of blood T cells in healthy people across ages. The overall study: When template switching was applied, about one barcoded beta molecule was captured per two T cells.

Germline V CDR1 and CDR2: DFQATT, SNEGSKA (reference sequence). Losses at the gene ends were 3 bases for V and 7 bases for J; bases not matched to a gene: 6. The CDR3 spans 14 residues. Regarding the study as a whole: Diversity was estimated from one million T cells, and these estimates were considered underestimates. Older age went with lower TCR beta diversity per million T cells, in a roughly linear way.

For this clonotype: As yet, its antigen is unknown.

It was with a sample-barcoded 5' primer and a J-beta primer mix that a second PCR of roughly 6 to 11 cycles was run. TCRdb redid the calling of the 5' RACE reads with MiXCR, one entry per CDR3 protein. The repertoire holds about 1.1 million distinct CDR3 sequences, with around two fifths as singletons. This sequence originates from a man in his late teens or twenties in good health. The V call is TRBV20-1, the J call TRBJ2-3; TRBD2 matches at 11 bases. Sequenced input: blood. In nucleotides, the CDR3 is TGCAGTGCTAGTCGCCCTAGCGGGGGGAATACGCAGTATTTT. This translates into CSASRPSGGNTQYF.